This T cell receptor (beta chain) was recovered during a study of CD8 T cells in ankylosing spondylitis. Whole-study findings and limits: Disease-linked clones, CD8+, were relatively rare in peripheral blood. Made up of roughly 8 highly homologous variants, a TCR beta motif appeared characteristic of ankylosing spondylitis blood. Earlier studies detected some motif variants in reactive arthritis synovial fluid and blood.

Details on this clonotype: Antigen specificity is unknown.

V lost 2 bases, J lost 6 bases, and 19 bases lay in between. Germline CDR1 reads KGHSH; CDR2 reads LQKENI. This CDR3 spans 16 amino acids. 5'-RACE, quantitative and with molecular barcodes, yielded the TCR beta libraries. TCRdb recomputed calls from the 5' RACE reads with MiXCR, one row per CDR3 protein. The sample yields roughly 700,000 distinct CDR3 sequences, around 19% seen once. The chain is built from TRBV18 and TRBJ1-1; D might be TRBD1 (6 bases). The sequencing sample was made of blood, either unsorted or a sorted T cell fraction (not recorded which). The receptor comes from a male donor with ankylosing spondylitis. The CDR3 DNA reads TGTGCCAGCTCACCATTGTCGGGGGCTTTGGGCCCTGAAGCTTTCTTT. Translating gives CASSPLSGALGPEAFF.